Given below is one T cell receptor (beta chain) in context. This clonotype was observed a handful of times. The input lacks base qualities; no much larger clone sits a single base away. The sample belongs to a study of T cells after yellow fever vaccination (dated by TCRdb to between 2018 and 2021). Background on the whole study: Using CD3, CD45RA, CCR7 and CD95 staining, memory subsets (EM, EMRA, CM and Tscm) were sorted on a BD FACS Aria III. The SMART-Seq v4 Ultra Low Input RNA kit was used to prepare libraries from fractions with low cell numbers. Bulk TCR alpha and beta repertoires were sequenced longitudinally to track T-cell clones before and after primary and booster YFV17D yellow fever vaccination. Two healthy male donors, one aged 18 to 30 and one aged 30 to 40 years, made up the cohort. Blood was collected at multiple timepoints before and after primary and secondary immunization, and bulk PBMC replicates and cell subsets were isolated. Sorting of memory subsets took place on days 0, 15 and 45 and at 18 months after primary vaccination, as well as on days 0, 15 and 45 after the 30-year booster.

Points the paper makes about the study in general: On day 0, almost all vaccine-responding clonotypes were found to be below detection in the sorted memory subsets. Because the study included only a couple of donors, the extent to which the findings can be generalized is limited. A small share of clonotypes was detected in both CD4 and CD8 compartments, with the overlap likely arising from convergent recombination. The secondary T-cell response was found to be weaker but faster than the primary response, with a peak reached on day 5 rather than on day 15. Most clones expanded after primary vaccination were re-detected after the booster (around 96% of CD4 and approximately 88% of CD8), suggesting broad memory maintenance. Computational filtering was needed because FACS-sorted repertoires could contain abundant contaminating clonotypes from the bulk population.

TCRdb shows the sequencer as Illumina NovaSeq 6000. TCR cDNA was synthesized by 5'RACE template switching, through which a universal primer site and unique molecular identifiers were introduced. Priming of cDNA synthesis was performed from both the TCR alpha and TCR beta constant segments. Two PCR steps were used to amplify libraries, with sample barcodes and sequencing adapters being added in the second step. Sequencing of libraries was performed on Illumina HiSeq 2500 (2x100 bp) or NovaSeq (2x150 bp). Turning to the authors' computational methods: Reads were demultiplexed and collapsed into UMI consensus sequences with MIGEC, and V(D)J alignment was performed with MiXCR. Using edgeR on replicate PBMC samples, clonotypes were called vaccine-responding if FDR was below 0.01 and the log2 fold change was above 5 up to day 15. Each bulk clonotype was labeled CD4 or CD8 based on which sequenced repertoire, CD4 or CD8, contained the clonotype at higher abundance. To estimate how each clone was distributed across memory phenotypes, clonotype frequencies in memory subsets were weighted by the numbers of FACS-sorted cells. TCRdb reprocessing: public reads trimmed at Q25 with fastp, clones called with MiXCR, in-frame beta chains kept. Each entry is one CDR3 protein sequence, shown with its most common DNA and genes. TCRdb, rather than the study authors, made the V and J calls. The sample table shows about 26,000 distinct CDR3 sequences, and 4.5% are seen once. 30% to 45% of the sample belongs to the ten largest clones.

Read against the paper, the sample's treatment or condition label means: live attenuated yellow fever vaccine strain. PBMCs were isolated from peripheral blood using a standard Ficoll-Paque protocol. The RNeasy Micro Kit was used to extract RNA from sorted memory subsets. V is reduced by 4 bases and J by 5 bases, leaving a spacing of 15 bases between them. CDR1 and CDR2 are read off the germline V gene as MGHDK and SYGVNS. The CDR3 runs 15 amino acids, cysteine and phenylalanine included. The kept DNA is CDR3 alone, 45 bases in frame from the first base. The chain was built from TRBV25-1 and TRBJ2-1; TRBD1 is perhaps the D gene, given 5 matching bases. The TCR was taken from a man in his late teens or twenties who received the YFV17D yellow fever vaccine. Specimen: PBMCs, either bulk or a sorted T-cell subset (CD4+, CD8+, memory, or dextramer-sorted; not recorded which), collected on the day of the yellow fever booster vaccination. At the DNA level, the sequence is TGTGCCAGCAGTGCCCCGGCAGGGAACCACAATGAGCAGTTCTTC. This sequence encodes CASSAPAGNHNEQFF.